One sample yielded the 28 T cell receptor beta chains listed below, sequenced in a study of identical twins. TCRdb analysed the 5' RACE reads with MiXCR anew, one entry per CDR3 protein. Of about 530,000 distinct CDR3 sequences listed, about a fifth are singletons. The sample was also reused in another study, on yellow fever vaccine responses in identical twins.

Sequenced sample: CD4+ T cells sorted from blood. The receptors stem from a woman under 30 in good health.

A remark on this clonotype: Compared with germline, one end of the junction differs, possibly owing to a read error. V gene TRBV12-3 or TRBV12-4 combines with J gene TRBJ2-5, with no clear D. This CDR3 comprises 13 residues. The CDR3 DNA is TGTGCCTGCAGAATAAGGGCGAGAGAGACCCAGTACTTC. Protein sequence: CACRIRARETQYF.

The table lists this clonotype with many counts. CDR3 sequence: CSVAQGAWEQFF. The DNA for the CDR3 is TGCAGCGTTGCCCAGGGGGCGTGGGAGCAGTTCTTC. The chain has TRBV29-1 and TRBJ2-1, with 8 bases fitting TRBD1. Trimming took 4 bases from V and 10 from J; bases not matched to a gene: 6. The V gene's germline CDR1 is SQVTM and CDR2 ANQGSEA. This CDR3 spans 12 amino acids.

V gene TRBV5-1 combines with J gene TRBJ2-2, with D possibly matching TRBD1 (6 bases). V was pared by 0 bases and J by 5 bases, with 14 bases between. Per the germline V gene, CDR1 is SGHRS and CDR2 is YFSETQ. The CDR3 sequence is 16 residues long. CDR3 nucleotides: TGCGCCAGCAGCTTGGCAAGGACAGAACTAACCGGGGAGCTGTTTTTT. It encodes CASSLARTELTGELFF.

This clonotype was observed a few times. The V and J genes are TRBV28 and TRBJ2-3; 13 bases align to TRBD2. The CDR3 extends over 16 amino acids. Germline CDR1 MDHEN, CDR2 SYDVKM. After removal of 3 bases from V and 3 bases from J, the junction contained 3 bases not matched to a gene. The CDR3 region is CASSLTSGRLTDTQYF. The CDR3 nucleotides are TGTGCCAGCAGTTTGACTAGCGGGAGGTTGACAGATACGCAGTATTTT.

This clonotype was detected ten times or more. The chain combines TRBV4-1 with TRBJ2-7; 8 bases fit TRBD1. The length of the CDR3 is 15 residues. Germline CDR1 reads MGHRA; CDR2 reads YSYEKL. V trimming: 1 base; J trimming: 2 bases; junction bases outside the gene matches: 4. The CDR3: CASSQGTGITYEQYF. The CDR3 nucleotides are TGCGCCAGCAGCCAAGGGACAGGGATAACCTACGAGCAGTACTTC.

V usage is TRBV7-8 and J usage is TRBJ1-1; weak D call: TRBD1 (5 bases). This CDR3 has 14 residues. V was cut by 5 bases and J by 7 bases, with 17 bases left in between. In germline, CDR1 is SGHVS, CDR2 FQNEAQ. DNA of the CDR3: TGTGCCAGCAGCGTAGACAGAGATATGCTTGAAGCTTTCTTT. Translated, it gives CASSVDRDMLEAFF.

This chain joins TRBV20-1 and TRBJ2-2; D is ambiguous. V lost 1 base and J lost 6, with 9 bases in between. The germline CDR1 and CDR2 sequences are DFQATT and SNEGSKA (reference sequence). The CDR3 contains 13 residues. CDR3 protein: CSARVRSAGELFF. In DNA form, the CDR3 reads TGCAGTGCTAGAGTAAGGTCTGCCGGGGAGCTGTTTTTT.

A word on this clonotype: At one end the junction does not follow the germline gene, possibly because of a read error. The chain couples TRBV11-2 to TRBJ2-1; tentative D call: TRBD2 (6 bases). This CDR3 is built from 15 residues. Germline lookup yields CDR1 SGHAT and CDR2 FQNNGV. The CDR3 is CATHPSVPAYNEHFF. Written as DNA, the CDR3 is TGTGCCACACACCCTAGCGTCCCAGCCTACAATGAGCATTTCTTC. The whole variable domain, remainder taken from reference TRBV11-2 and TRBJ2-1, is EAGVAQSPRYKIIEKRQSVAFWCNPISGHATLYWYQQILGQGPKLLIQFQNNGVVDDSQLPKDRFSAERLKGVDSTLKIQPAKLEDSAVYLCATHPSVPAYNEHFFGPGTRLTVL.

The chain has TRBV25-1 and TRBJ2-7; D gene uncertain. The V and J ends lost 4 bases and 4 bases respectively, with 8 bases between them. This CDR3 has 12 residues. CDR1 and CDR2 from the germline V gene are MGHDK and SYGVNS. CDR3 in amino acids: CASSVRSYEQYF. The CDR3 nucleotides are TGTGCCAGCAGTGTACGTTCATACGAGCAGTACTTC.

This clonotype appeared many times. The V gene is TRBV7-9, the J gene TRBJ1-5, with D uncertain. Germline CDR1 SEHNR, CDR2 FQNEAQ (reference sequence). Trimming removed 1 base at V and 4 bases at J, with 5 bases between. CDR3 size: 13 residues. This CDR3 reads CASSLDLNQPQHF. The CDR3 nucleotides are TGTGCCAGCAGCTTAGACCTTAATCAGCCCCAGCATTTT.

V and J are TRBV9 and TRBJ2-2; the match to TRBD2 covers 13 bases. The CDR3 length is 16 residues. With 4 bases clipped from V and 7 bases from J, the junction kept 7 bases outside the gene matches. Germline assignment: CDR1 SGDLS and CDR2 YYNGEE. CDR3 in amino acids: CASSLLAGGLSGELFF. CDR3 nucleotide sequence: TGTGCCAGCAGCCTACTAGCGGGAGGGCTGAGCGGGGAGCTGTTTTTT.

This clonotype has only a few counts. This chain uses TRBV12-3 or TRBV12-4 with TRBJ2-2, with D perhaps TRBD2 (5 bases). The CDR3 extends over 14 amino acids. V dropped 1 base and J dropped 5 bases, with 8 bases sitting between them. DNA of the CDR3: TGTGCCAGCAGTTTAGGGACTGAAACCGGGGAGCTGTTTTTT. Its protein product is CASSLGTETGELFF.

The chain combines TRBV12-3 or TRBV12-4 with TRBJ2-3; no clear D gene. V dropped 1 base and J dropped 4 bases, with 6 bases sitting between them. The CDR3 is 13 amino acids. This chain's CDR3 is CASSLGFPDTQYF. For the CDR3, the DNA is TGTGCCAGCAGTTTAGGGTTCCCAGATACGCAGTATTTT.

This clonotype showed up many times. The chain carries TRBV9 and TRBJ2-1; D may match TRBD1 or TRBD2 (5 bases each). Trimming pared 4 bases from V and 2 bases from J, leaving 19 bases between. CDR3 size: 17 residues. Germline loops: CDR1 SGDLS, CDR2 YYNGEE. For the CDR3, the DNA is TGTGCCAGCAGCCCTCTGATGGGGACCTTACCCTACAATGAGCAGTTCTTC. Translated, it gives CASSPLMGTLPYNEQFF.

This clonotype appeared once. The chain has TRBV7-9 and TRBJ2-2; 8 bases are shared with TRBD2. V shed 6 bases, J shed 1 base, and the junction held 4 bases outside the gene matches. Looked up from germline, CDR1 is SEHNR and CDR2 is FQNEAQ (reference sequence). This CDR3 spans 15 amino acids. CDR3 in amino acids: CASRLSGRNTGELFF. The CDR3 bases are TGTGCCAGCAGACTCAGCGGGAGGAACACCGGGGAGCTGTTTTTT.

This clonotype was recorded at least ten times. V is TRBV5-1 and J is TRBJ2-3; a weak D match, TRBD2 (6 bases). The CDR3 has 15 amino acids. Germline assignment: CDR1 SGHRS and CDR2 YFSETQ. Trimming stripped 1 base from V and 2 bases from J, with 11 bases between. The CDR3 bases are TGCGCCAGCAGCTTGTTTGCGGGATCCACAGATACGCAGTATTTT. Its protein is CASSLFAGSTDTQYF.

Ten or more counts support this clonotype. CDR3 region: CASSLLRGTDTQYF. The CDR3 DNA is TGCGCCAGCAGCTTGCTGCGTGGCACAGATACGCAGTATTTT. V is TRBV5-1 and J is TRBJ2-3; D remains ambiguous. The germline V gene has CDR1 SGHRS and CDR2 YFSETQ. The CDR3 sequence is 14 residues long. Deletions cut 1 base from V and 1 base from J, with 7 bases between. Full variable domain (rest looked up from reference TRBV5-1 and TRBJ2-3): KAGVTQTPRYLIKTRGQQVTLSCSPISGHRSVSWYQQTPGQGLQFLFEYFSETQRNKGNFPGRFSGRQFSNSRSEMNVSTLELGDSALYLCASSLLRGTDTQYFGPGTRLTVL.

This clonotype has more than one count but fewer than ten. The chain employs TRBV6-1 and TRBJ2-5, with a possible D match to TRBD2 (5 bases). The CDR3 is 14 residues long. Germline lookup yields CDR1 MNHNS and CDR2 SASEGT. The ends were cut back, 5 bases at V and 1 base at J, with 11 bases in the middle. CDR3 DNA: TGTGCCAGCAGTCCACGGGATTTCCAAGAGACCCAGTACTTC. It translates to CASSPRDFQETQYF.

This clonotype was recorded many times. The rearrangement links TRBV12-5 to TRBJ1-5, with D maybe TRBD1 (5 bases). CDR3 length: 14 residues. V gave up 4 bases and J gave up 7 bases, with 14 bases separating them. The germline CDR1 and CDR2 sequences are LGHNT and FRNRAP. CDR3 DNA sequence: TGTGCTAGTGGTTCAGGGTATTGGGAGCAGCCCCAGCATTTT. Its protein product is CASGSGYWEQPQHF.

The CDR3 protein is CASSEDRGVEAFF. The CDR3, as DNA: TGCGCCAGCAGCGAGGACAGGGGAGTTGAAGCTTTCTTT. J is TRBJ1-1 and V is TRBV5-1; 9 nucleotides align to TRBD1. Germline V gene sequence: CDR1 SGHRS, CDR2 YFSETQ. With 4 bases clipped from V and 7 bases from J, the junction kept 5 bases outside the gene matches. This CDR3 region has 13 residues.

In its sample, this clonotype was seen a few times. The V call is TRBV25-1, the J call TRBJ1-1; D not resolved. The germline V gene has CDR1 MGHDK and CDR2 SYGVNS. The CDR3 contains 11 residues. V was pared by 7 bases and J by 2 bases, with 5 bases between. The CDR3 reads CASIKNTEAFF. CDR3 bases: TGTGCCAGCATCAAAAACACTGAAGCTTTCTTT.

This rearrangement joins TRBV15 to TRBJ1-1; possible D gene TRBD1, 5 bases. This CDR3 is built from 15 residues. CDR1 and CDR2 (germline): LNHNV, YYDKDF (reference sequence). V was cut by 1 base and J by 2 bases, with 11 bases left in between. CDR3 residues: CATSRGGSINTEAFF. The CDR3 coding sequence is TGTGCCACCAGCAGAGGGGGGAGCATCAACACTGAAGCTTTCTTT.

Only a few counts were recorded for this clonotype. The rearrangement uses TRBV5-1 and TRBJ2-1; 7 positions match TRBD2. CDR1 SGHRS and CDR2 YFSETQ come from the germline V gene. The V segment lost 3 bases and the J segment 0 bases; nucleotides outside the gene matches: 9. The CDR3 is made up of 17 amino acids. The CDR3 reads CASSSKTSVISYNEQFF. CDR3 DNA sequence: TGCGCCAGCAGCTCAAAAACTAGCGTCATCTCCTACAATGAGCAGTTCTTC.

The chain carries TRBV3-1 and TRBJ2-1; D is unresolved. Germline V gene sequence: CDR1 LGHDT, CDR2 YNNKEL (reference sequence). Trimming removed 1 base from V and 8 bases from J, with 15 bases in between. CDR3 length: 15 amino acids. The DNA for the CDR3 is TGTGCCAGCAGCCAAGTACAACTGGGCAAAGATGAGCAGTTCTTC. Protein product: CASSQVQLGKDEQFF.

The chain combines TRBV6-1 with TRBJ2-7; 7 positions match TRBD1. V shed 11 bases, J shed 8 bases, and the junction held 15 bases outside the gene matches. The CDR3 sequence is 13 residues long. Germline V gene sequence: CDR1 MNHNS, CDR2 SASEGT. CDR3 residues: CAGSQGPTGKQYV. CDR3 in DNA: TGTGCCGGGTCACAGGGGCCTACCGGCAAGCAGTACGTC.

This clonotype was counted only a few times. This rearrangement joins TRBV24-1 to TRBJ2-1; perhaps TRBD2 as D (5 bases). In germline, CDR1 is KGHDR, CDR2 SFDVKD. Between the trimmed V and J ends, which lost 3 bases and 6 bases, there was a span of 14 bases. This CDR3 is 15 amino acids long. The CDR3 bases are TGTGCCACCAGTGATGGGAGTAGTCCCCCCAATGAGCAGTTCTTC. This codes for CATSDGSSPPNEQFF.

This chain joins TRBV28 and TRBJ1-2; TRBD1 matches 8 bases. The CDR3 consists of 13 residues. Losses at the gene ends were 6 bases for V and 3 bases for J; bases not matched to a gene: 3. Germline loops: CDR1 MDHEN, CDR2 SYDVKM. The CDR3 loop is CASRTGVDYGYTF. The CDR3 DNA reads as TGTGCCAGCAGGACAGGGGTTGACTATGGCTACACCTTC.

The chain has TRBV12-3 or TRBV12-4 and TRBJ2-7; 7 nucleotides line up with TRBD1. The CDR3 is made up of 14 amino acids. Germline trimming cut 5 bases from V and 0 bases from J; bases unmatched to any gene: 4. Written as DNA, the CDR3 is TGTGCCAGCAGTCGTGACAGGGTCTCCTACGAGCAGTACTTC. This gives the protein CASSRDRVSYEQYF.